This is a list of T cell receptor beta chains from one sample in a study of blood T cell repertoires in COVID-19. Sequencing was performed with immunoSEQ multiplex PCR; in TCRdb, only in-frame clones are kept and a portion is missing. The sample gives around 130,000 clones, about 80% of which show up once; 12% is in the top ten. The sequenced sample was peripheral blood. These receptors originate from a woman aged 55-69 years with acute or convalescent COVID-19. Each CDR3 is given with its conserved first and last residue. D genes are given only for firm matches. A row's size may be missing; if present it is once, few, many or a size class.

cdr3_aa cdr3_nt d_call j_call v_call clone_size
CATSDTGSTDTQYF TGTGCCACCAGTGATACAGGGAGCACAGATACGCAGTATTTT . TRBJ2-3 TRBV24-1 once
CASSTRQMNTEAFF TGTGCCAGCAGTACTCGACAAATGAACACTGAAGCTTTCTTT . TRBJ1-1 TRBV27 .
CASSFGQASEKLFF TGTGCCAGCAGCTTCGGACAGGCGAGTGAAAAACTGTTTTTT TRBD1 TRBJ1-4 TRBV7-9 few
CAWTGSGGGELFF TGCGCTTGGACAGGGTCCGGTGGCGGGGAGCTGTTTTTT TRBD1 TRBJ2-2 TRBV23-1 .
CASSRGVNEKLFF TGTGCCAGCAGCCGAGGTGTGAATGAAAAACTGTTTTTT . TRBJ1-4 TRBV14 .
CASNLQGGYGYTF TGTGCCAGTAACCTACAGGGGGGCTATGGCTACACCTTC TRBD1 TRBJ1-2 TRBV19 .
CATSDRTEMDGYTF TGTGCCACCAGTGACCGGACAGAGATGGATGGCTACACCTTC . TRBJ1-2 TRBV24-1 .
CASSQDRGRTEAFF TGTGCCAGCAGCCAAGATCGGGGAAGGACTGAAGCTTTCTTT . TRBJ1-1 TRBV3-1/TRBV3-2 .
CASSPRPGLAGAETQYF TGTGCCAGCAGCCCCCGACCAGGACTAGCAGGTGCGGAGACCCAGTACTTC TRBD2 TRBJ2-5 TRBV7-2 .
CASSPYTGGNGYTF TGCGCCAGCAGCCCATATACAGGGGGCAATGGCTACACCTTC TRBD1 TRBJ1-2 TRBV5-1 few
CAISATRDRAETQYF TGTGCCATCAGCGCGACCCGGGACAGGGCAGAGACCCAGTACTTC TRBD1 TRBJ2-5 TRBV10-3 .
CSASETGFYGYTF TGCAGTGCTAGTGAGACGGGATTCTATGGCTACACCTTC . TRBJ1-2 TRBV20-1 .
CASSETSGGIGEQYF TGCGCCAGCAGTGAGACTAGCGGGGGGATAGGGGAGCAGTACTTC TRBD2 TRBJ2-7 TRBV10-2 .
CSASGLGETGELFF TGCAGTGCTAGTGGGCTAGGTGAAACCGGGGAGCTGTTTTTT . TRBJ2-2 TRBV20-1 .
CASSPSPGGLDYGYTF TGTGCCAGCTCACCATCCCCCGGAGGATTGGACTATGGCTACACCTTC . TRBJ1-2 TRBV18 .
CASTSQTSSYQPQHF TGTGCCTCAACCTCCCAGACTAGTTCCTATCAGCCCCAGCATTTT . TRBJ1-5 TRBV28 few
CASHPRTGGASTEAFF TGTGCCAGCCATCCCCGAACAGGGGGCGCAAGTACTGAAGCTTTCTTT TRBD1 TRBJ1-1 TRBV19 .
CASSRGQGVNTEAFF TGTGCCAGCAGCCGAGGGCAGGGGGTGAACACTGAAGCTTTCTTT TRBD1 TRBJ1-1 TRBV7-6 .
CASRLADSGANVLTF TGTGCCAGCCGACTCGCTGATTCTGGGGCCAACGTCCTGACTTTC . TRBJ2-6 TRBV9 .
CASSERGLGTEAFF TGTGCCAGCAGTGAGAGGGGGCTTGGCACTGAAGCTTTCTTT TRBD1 TRBJ1-1 TRBV2 .
CASSLNARDGYTF TGCGCCAGCAGCTTAAATGCCAGGGATGGCTACACCTTC . TRBJ1-2 TRBV5-1 .
CASSHRDRGNRELFF TGTGCCAGCAGCCACCGGGACAGGGGGAACCGGGAGCTGTTTTTT TRBD1 TRBJ2-2 TRBV9 .
CASPVPLPGDTEAFF TGTGCCAGCCCCGTTCCGTTACCAGGGGACACTGAAGCTTTCTTT . TRBJ1-1 TRBV28 once
CASGPGLFGFRRAELFF TGCGCCAGCGGACCGGGACTATTCGGGTTTCGGCGGGCGGAGCTGTTTTTT TRBD2 TRBJ2-2 TRBV4-1 .
CAIRVQTGSTGELFF TGTGCCATCAGAGTACAGACAGGGAGTACCGGGGAGCTGTTTTTT TRBD1 TRBJ2-2 TRBV10-3 .
CASRQVSNQPQHF TGTGCCAGTAGACAGGTTAGCAATCAGCCCCAGCATTTT . TRBJ1-5 TRBV2 .
CASSLGQGGDTQYF TGTGCCAGCAGCTTAGGGCAGGGAGGAGATACGCAGTATTTT . TRBJ2-3 TRBV7-2 .
CASSPVTVHTDTQYF TGTGCCAGCTCACCAGTTACAGTGCACACAGATACGCAGTATTTT . TRBJ2-3 TRBV18 .
CASSLSGEETQYF TGTGCCAGCAGTTTAAGCGGGGAAGAGACCCAGTACTTC TRBD2 TRBJ2-5 TRBV6-2/TRBV6-3 .
CASATEANQPQHF TGTGCCAGCGCGACAGAGGCTAATCAGCCCCAGCATTTT . TRBJ1-5 TRBV12-3/TRBV12-4 once
CASSTGGYTF TGTGCCAGCAGTACGGGAGGCTACACCTTC . TRBJ1-2 TRBV12-3/TRBV12-4 once
CASSQVGQGVLTQYF TGTGCCAGCAGCCAGGTCGGGCAGGGGGTTCTGACCCAGTACTTC TRBD1 TRBJ2-5 TRBV14 .
CASSQARDTEAFF TGTGCCAGCAGCCAGGCCAGGGACACTGAAGCTTTCTTT . TRBJ1-1 TRBV14 .
CASSIEGASGELFF TGTGCCAGTAGTATTGAGGGGGCGAGCGGGGAGCTGTTTTTT TRBD1 TRBJ2-2 TRBV19 .
CAWSVWARGEAFF TGTGCCTGGAGTGTTTGGGCCCGGGGTGAAGCTTTCTTT . TRBJ1-1 TRBV30 .
CASSLLAGSNTEAFF TGTGCCAGCAGCTTGCTGGCAGGGTCGAACACTGAAGCTTTCTTT . TRBJ1-1 TRBV5-4 .
CASSQDIKAATNYGYTF TGCGCCAGCAGCCAAGATATAAAGGCGGCTACTAACTATGGCTACACCTTC . TRBJ1-2 TRBV4-1 .
CASRDDRGDTQYF TGTGCCAGCAGGGATGACAGGGGCGATACGCAGTATTTT TRBD1 TRBJ2-3 TRBV12-3/TRBV12-4 .
CASSQDWGGTDTQYF TGTGCCAGCAGCCAAGATTGGGGGGGTACAGATACGCAGTATTTT TRBD2 TRBJ2-3 TRBV4-2 .
CASSVVSKGGTEAFF TGTGCCAGCAGCGTAGTAAGCAAGGGAGGCACTGAAGCTTTCTTT . TRBJ1-1 TRBV9 .
CAWLEGDRGSIGGYTF TGTGCCTGGCTTGAAGGGGACAGGGGTAGTATCGGAGGCTACACCTTC TRBD1 TRBJ1-2 TRBV30 .